Each of the 19 T cell receptor beta chains below was sequenced from the same sample in a study of T cell responses to AZD1222 COVID-19 vaccine. The method was immunoSEQ multiplex PCR; TCRdb's version includes in-frame clones alone and lacks a portion of them. The table shows approximately 150,000 clones, with approximately 90% occurring only once. The sample was peripheral blood, taken on day 0 of AZD1222 vaccination. These receptors all stem from an adult in good health.

The chain has TRBV9 and TRBJ1-2; D not certain. Germline assignment: CDR1 SGDLS and CDR2 YYNGEE. The V end lost 0 bases, the J end lost 2 bases, and 14 bases lay between the germline ends. The CDR3 has 16 amino acids. The CDR3 is CASSVDGFLANYGYTF. CDR3 nucleotide sequence: TGTGCCAGCAGCGTAGACGGATTCCTAGCCAACTATGGCTACACCTTC.

The chain couples TRBV5-1 to TRBJ2-7; TRBD1 aligns across 8 bases. Looked up from germline, CDR1 is SGHRS and CDR2 is YFSETQ. The CDR3 sequence is 14 residues long. The J segment lost 3 bases and the V segment lost 4 bases, leaving 6 bases of the junction unmatched. The CDR3 sequence: CASSARTGFYEQYF. The CDR3 coding sequence is TGCGCCAGCAGCGCCCGGACAGGGTTCTACGAGCAGTACTTC.

This chain joins TRBV6-6 and TRBJ1-2, with TRBD1 as a possible D gene (6 bases). Germline CDR1 MNHNY, CDR2 SVGAGI (reference sequence). The CDR3 has 11 residues. The V gene lost 5 bases and the J gene lost 7 bases, with 8 bases spanning the gap. The CDR3 protein is CASSPQGGYTF. The DNA for the CDR3 is TGTGCCAGCAGTCCACAGGGTGGCTACACCTTC.

The genes are TRBV7-6 and TRBJ2-2; 7 positions agree with TRBD2. V lost 8 bases and J lost 5; bases outside the gene matches: 11. The CDR3 totals 15 residues. Germline loops: CDR1 SGHVS, CDR2 FNYEAQ. CDR3 nucleotide sequence: TGTGCCAGCCGCGCGGGCAGGGAGGGGACCGGGGAGCTGTTTTTT. This translates into CASRAGREGTGELFF.

The chain links TRBV27 to TRBJ2-2; TRBD1 agrees at 11 bases. CDR3 length: 18 residues. The germline V gene has CDR1 MNHEY and CDR2 SMNVEV (reference sequence). The junction had 8 bases not matched to a gene; V was cut back by 1 base and J by 4 bases. The CDR3 bases are TGTGCCAGCAGTTTATTCATCGGGACAGGGGGTAGCACCGGGGAGCTGTTTTTT. This encodes CASSLFIGTGGSTGELFF.

The chain employs TRBV20-1 and TRBJ2-1; the D gene is possibly TRBD2 (6 bases). Germline assignment: CDR1 DFQATT and CDR2 SNEGSKA (reference sequence). V gave up 3 bases and J gave up 1 base, with 10 bases separating them. This CDR3 is built from 14 residues. CDR3 residues: CSASGGMSYNEQFF. CDR3 bases: TGCAGTGCTAGTGGAGGGATGTCCTACAATGAGCAGTTCTTC.

The CDR3 nucleotides are TGTGCCAGCAGCTTGGCCTGGACAGGCGAAGCTTTCTTT. Translating it yields CASSLAWTGEAFF. The chain recombines TRBV5-6 with TRBJ1-1; the match to TRBD1 covers 7 bases. Germline trimming cut 0 bases from V and 8 bases from J; bases unmatched to any gene: 4. This CDR3 has 13 residues. CDR1 and CDR2 (germline): SGHDT, YYEEEE.

This chain uses TRBV29-1 with TRBJ1-1; no definite D call. Germline V gene data show CDR1 as SQVTM and CDR2 as ANQGSEA. With 5 bases removed from V and 2 bases from J, the gap between germline ends came to 12 bases. The CDR3 is made up of 13 amino acids. This chain's CDR3 is CSVRPGLNTEAFF. The CDR3, as DNA: TGCAGCGTTCGACCGGGTCTTAACACTGAAGCTTTCTTT.

CDR3 loop: CASSLWTGGGNEQFF. CDR3 DNA: TGTGCCAGCAGTCTGTGGACAGGGGGCGGGAATGAGCAGTTCTTC. The V and J genes are TRBV6-2 or TRBV6-3 and TRBJ2-1; 11 nucleotides line up with TRBD1. The CDR3 sequence is 15 residues long. Germline assignment: CDR1 MNHEY and CDR2 SVGEGT. Trimming cost V 5 bases and J 7 bases; bases outside gene matches: 7.

This chain connects TRBV5-6 to TRBJ1-1, with 9 positions matching TRBD1. This CDR3 spans 16 amino acids. The ends lost 1 base at V and 4 bases at J; junction bases unmatched: 8. Germline V lookup: CDR1 SGHDT, CDR2 YYEEEE. The CDR3 is CASSLPGQGSSTEAFF. DNA for the CDR3: TGTGCCAGCAGCTTGCCCGGACAGGGGAGTTCCACTGAAGCTTTCTTT.

This chain's CDR3 is CASSPGTVDYNEQFF. The CDR3 DNA reads TGTGCCAGCAGCCCAGGGACCGTTGACTACAATGAGCAGTTCTTC. The chain couples TRBV7-2 to TRBJ2-1; D may be TRBD1 or TRBD2 (5 bases each). This CDR3 region has 15 residues. V lost 5 bases and J 3 bases, leaving 14 bases between the germline ends. Germline V gene data show CDR1 as SGHTA and CDR2 as FQGNSA. Together with reference TRBV7-2 and TRBJ2-1, the CDR3 gives the full variable domain: GAGVSQSPSNKVTEKGKDVELRCDPISGHTALYWYRQSLGQGLEFLIYFQGNSAPDKSGLPSDRFSAERTGGSVSTLTIQRTQQEDSAVYLCASSPGTVDYNEQFFGPGTRLTVL.

The chain recombines TRBV15 with TRBJ2-3; TRBD2 agrees at 11 bases. The germline V gene has CDR1 LNHNV and CDR2 YYDKDF (reference sequence). The CDR3 covers 15 residues. Germline trimming cut 5 bases from V and 6 bases from J; bases unmatched to any gene: 7. The CDR3 sequence is CATSWGSGRGDTQYF. The CDR3 DNA is TGTGCCACCAGCTGGGGTAGCGGGAGGGGGGATACGCAGTATTTT. The entire variable domain, with the rest obtained from reference TRBV15 and TRBJ2-3, is as follows: DAMVIQNPRYQVTQFGKPVTLSCSQTLNHNVMYWYQQKSSQAPKLLFHYYDKDFNNEADTPDNFQSRRPNTSFCFLDIRSPGLGDTAMYLCATSWGSGRGDTQYFGPGTRLTVL.

The gene calls are TRBV5-1 and TRBJ2-2; D possibly uses TRBD1 or TRBD2 (5 bases each). The V gene lost 5 bases and the J gene lost 4 bases, with 12 bases spanning the gap. Germline assignment: CDR1 SGHRS and CDR2 YFSETQ. The CDR3 covers 14 residues. CDR3 region: CASSPPGTTGELFF. In DNA form, the CDR3 reads TGCGCCAGCAGTCCCCCAGGGACCACCGGGGAGCTGTTTTTT.

The chain is built from TRBV19 and TRBJ2-6; D is unclear. Germline V lookup: CDR1 LNHDA, CDR2 SQIVND (reference sequence). The CDR3 totals 15 residues. Between the trimmed V and J ends, which lost 5 bases and 0 bases, there was a span of 8 bases. The CDR3 nucleotides are TGTGCCAGTAGTGTGAAGAACTCTGGGGCCAACGTCCTGACTTTC. This gives the protein CASSVKNSGANVLTF.

This clone was detected once. CDR3 sequence: CASSLGAKNIQYF. The DNA for the CDR3 is TGTGCCAGCAGCTTGGGGGCCAAAAACATTCAGTACTTC. The chain carries TRBV5-4 and TRBJ2-4; the D is unclear. V lost 0 bases and J lost 1, with 2 bases in between. Germline CDR1 and CDR2: SGHNT and YYREEE (reference sequence). This CDR3 contains 13 residues.

The J gene is TRBJ2-6, the V gene TRBV5-1; TRBD1 might be the D (6 bases). Germline CDR1 reads SGHRS; CDR2 reads YFSETQ. This CDR3 has 18 residues. The ends were cut back, 0 bases at V and 0 bases at J, with 13 bases in the middle. CDR3 bases: TGCGCCAGCAGCTTGGGTCTACGACAGGACTCTGGGGCCAACGTCCTGACTTTC. Its protein is CASSLGLRQDSGANVLTF.

The chain carries TRBV6-5 and TRBJ2-2; D ambiguous. Trimming cost V 4 bases and J 1 base, with 7 bases left between them. Looked up from germline, CDR1 is MNHEY and CDR2 is SVGAGI. The CDR3 length is 14 residues. The CDR3 DNA reads as TGTGCCAGCAGTTCGTTCGAGAACACCGGGGAGCTGTTTTTT. Amino acids: CASSSFENTGELFF.

This clone occurred a few times. The V and J genes are TRBV12-3 or TRBV12-4 and TRBJ1-5, with a tentative D call TRBD1 (5 bases). The CDR3 loop spans 13 amino acids. Trimming cost V 8 bases and J 7 bases, with 15 bases left between them. CDR3 DNA: TGTGCCAGCGCCACGGGGACCCGCCAGCCCCAGCATTTT. This encodes CASATGTRQPQHF.

The chain carries TRBV11-3 and TRBJ2-1, with 10 bases aligning to TRBD2. After removal of 5 bases from V and 6 bases from J, the junction contained 4 bases not matched to a gene. There are 14 residues in the CDR3. From germline, CDR1 is SGHNT and CDR2 YENEEA. CDR3 sequence reads: CASSPVAGGNEQFF. The CDR3 nucleotides are TGTGCCAGCAGCCCTGTAGCGGGAGGCAATGAGCAGTTCTTC.